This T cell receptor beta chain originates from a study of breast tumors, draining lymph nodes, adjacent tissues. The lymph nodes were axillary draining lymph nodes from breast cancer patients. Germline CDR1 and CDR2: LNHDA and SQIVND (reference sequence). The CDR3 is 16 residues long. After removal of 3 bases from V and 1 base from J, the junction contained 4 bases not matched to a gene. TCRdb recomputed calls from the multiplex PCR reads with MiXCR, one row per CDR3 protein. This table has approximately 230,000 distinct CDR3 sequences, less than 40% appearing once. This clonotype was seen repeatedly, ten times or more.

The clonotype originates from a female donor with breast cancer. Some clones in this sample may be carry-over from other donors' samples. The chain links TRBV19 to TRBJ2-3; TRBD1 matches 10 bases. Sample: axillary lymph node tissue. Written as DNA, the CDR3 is TGTGCCAGTAGTATTGGGACAGGGGTTCGCACAGATACGCAGTATTTT. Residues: CASSIGTGVRTDTQYF. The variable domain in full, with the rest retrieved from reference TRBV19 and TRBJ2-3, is DGGITQSPKYLFRKEGQNVTLSCEQNLNHDAMYWYRQDPGQGLRLIYYSQIVNDFQKGDIAEGYSVSREKKESFPLTVTSAQKNPTAFYLCASSIGTGVRTDTQYFGPGTRLTVL.